The source of this TCR beta chain is a study of cytomegalovirus exposure and HLA in healthy donors. Per germline, CDR1 SGHVS and CDR2 FNYEAQ. The CDR3 sequence is 17 residues long. V was cut by 1 base and J by 10 bases, with 23 bases left in between. Here immunoSEQ multiplex PCR was the method, and the copy in TCRdb shows in-frame clones only, minus some. The sample contains some 240,000 clones, over 75% of which appear only once. The clonotype comes from a woman younger than 30 in good health and CMV-seropositive. The chain joins TRBV7-6 to TRBJ2-1; D perhaps matches TRBD1 (6 bases). Sequencing was done on a sample of PBMCs. CDR3 sequence: CASSLEGQGTSVGEQFF. The CDR3 DNA is TGTGCCAGCAGCTTAGAGGGGCAGGGGACGTCGGTAGGGGAGCAGTTCTTC.